This T cell receptor (beta chain) was captured in a study of radiotherapy plus CTLA-4 blockade in lung cancer. As for the study in general: Objective responses occurred in 15% to 20% of patients; over 30% had disease control.

Comments on this clone: As yet, its antigen is unknown.

Profiling relied on immunoSEQ multiplex PCR, and the TCRdb table lists in-frame clones only, not all of them. The sample consists of roughly 66,000 clones, over 75% of them appearing once. Study conclusions and caveats: Clones derived from tumor TCRs expanded in blood after radiotherapy plus ipilimumab.

The sample here was peripheral blood, taken from a patient treated with radiotherapy plus ipilimumab. The TCR sequence derives from a human donor with non-small cell lung cancer who had a partial response to radiotherapy plus ipilimumab.

Written as DNA, the CDR3 is TGCGCCAGCAGCTACGGCGGACAGGGGGCAGCTGAAGCTTTCTTT. Protein: CASSYGGQGAAEAFF. V is TRBV5-1 and J is TRBJ1-1, with TRBD1 matching 11 bases. Trimming took 3 bases from V and 6 from J; bases not matched to a gene: 7. The CDR3 is made up of 15 amino acids. CDR1 and CDR2 (germline): SGHRS, YFSETQ.